Each of the 3 T cell receptor beta chains below was sequenced from the same sample in a study of CD8 T cells in ankylosing spondylitis. MiXCR, run by TCRdb on the 5' RACE reads, gives a single entry per CDR3 protein. The table lists about 800,000 distinct CDR3 sequences, approximately 12% of them singletons. Broader study findings: Eight or nine highly homologous variants made up a TCR beta motif that seemed to typify ankylosing spondylitis blood.

Their antigens remain unidentified. Input material: blood, either unsorted or a sorted T cell fraction (not recorded which). Receptors were obtained from a male donor with ankylosing spondylitis.

At least ten counts were recorded for this clonotype. The chain has TRBV4-2 and TRBJ2-7, with TRBD2 matching 12 bases. Germline trimming cut 2 bases from V and 2 bases from J; bases unmatched to any gene: 4. The CDR3 length is 16 residues. The V gene's germline CDR1 is LGHNA and CDR2 YNFKEQ. The CDR3, as DNA: TGTGCCAGCAGCCAACTAGCGGGGGGGACCACCTACGAGCAGTACTTC. It translates to CASSQLAGGTTYEQYF.

This clonotype was observed a handful of times. V usage is TRBV25-1 and J usage is TRBJ2-5, with TRBD2 identical over 9 bases. V was pared by 6 bases and J by 5 bases, with 13 bases of the junction left unmatched. This CDR3 spans 16 amino acids. Germline-derived CDR1 and CDR2 are MGHDK and SYGVNS. The CDR3 loop is CASSPRASGKIETQYF. CDR3 DNA sequence: TGTGCCAGCAGCCCCCGGGCTAGCGGGAAAATTGAGACCCAGTACTTC.

This clonotype was observed many times. The chain carries TRBV4-2 and TRBJ2-7; 9 bases line up with TRBD2. This CDR3 comprises 17 residues. V gave up 0 bases and J gave up 4 bases; unmatched junction bases: 10. Per germline, CDR1 LGHNA and CDR2 YNFKEQ. CDR3 protein: CASSQDLREGRGYEQYF. The CDR3 bases are TGTGCCAGCAGCCAAGATTTGCGGGAGGGCCGTGGGTACGAGCAGTACTTC.